This T cell receptor (beta chain) appears in the sequencing data of a study of cytomegalovirus exposure and HLA in healthy donors. Points from the study as a whole: Immune exposure data for these donors was limited to CMV serostatus. Researchers left out some V segments, among them TRBV6-2 and TRBV6-3, as indistinguishable.

The PCR made use of 60 Vbeta and 13 Jbeta primers. Libraries were prepared by immunoSEQ multiplex PCR; TCRdb keeps only in-frame clonotypes and omits some of them. The sample gives around 150,000 clones, 80% of which show up once; roughly an eighth is in the top ten. This clone occurred once. As yet, its antigen is unknown. The CDR3 runs to 13 residues. Trimming cost V 5 bases and J 0 bases, with 7 bases left between them. Germline V gives CDR1 SGHTA, CDR2 FQGNSA. Donors had nominal health at sampling but likely had unrecorded immune exposures. This chain connects TRBV7-2 to TRBJ1-2; D is ambiguous. This sequence originates from a woman in her forties in good health and CMV-seronegative. The specimen was PBMCs. CDR3 in DNA: TGTGCCAGCAGCCCCGGTGCTAACTATGGCTACACCTTC. It codes for CASSPGANYGYTF.